This T cell receptor beta chain was identified in a study of CD8+ T cells in alopecia areata. Notes on the study in general: Having just one nonresponder leaves the connection between baseline CD8+ expansion and response unresolved.

Turning to this clone: Its antigen remains unidentified.

Following RNA extraction, reverse transcription yielded cDNA that acted as the sequencing template. Sequencing used immunoSEQ multiplex PCR; TCRdb keeps in-frame clones, though not all of them. The sample gives 150,000 to 200,000 clones, around 49% of which show up once; about a tenth is in the top ten. Described treatment: oral pan-JAK inhibitor, 5-10 mg twice daily. V dropped 5 bases and J dropped 9 bases, with 11 bases sitting between them. CDR1 is LNHDA and CDR2 is SQIVND in the germline V gene (reference sequence). CDR3 length: 12 amino acids. This specimen consisted of CD8+ T cells sorted from blood, obtained around week 52, from a patient treated with tofacitinib. This TCR was sampled from a human donor with alopecia areata. The chain recombines TRBV19 with TRBJ2-4; weak D call: TRBD1 (5 bases). The CDR3 loop reads CASSDGASIQYF. In DNA form, the CDR3 reads TGTGCCAGTAGTGATGGGGCTAGCATTCAGTACTTC.